The 31 T cell receptor beta chains below all came from one sample that was sequenced in a study of somatic mutations in cytotoxic T cells in rheumatoid arthritis. Repertoires were generated with immunoSEQ multiplex PCR, while TCRdb's copy carries only in-frame clones and drops some. The repertoire includes about 19,000 clones, less than 85% of them detected once, and approximately 6.3% sits in the top ten. What was sequenced was CD8+ T cells sorted from blood. The source is a woman aged 40 to 50 with rheumatoid arthritis.

The chain employs TRBV5-4 and TRBJ1-4; the match to TRBD1 covers 8 bases. The germline V gene has CDR1 SGHNT and CDR2 YYREEE (reference sequence). This CDR3 has 17 residues. Trimming removed 3 bases from V and 8 bases from J; junction bases left unmatched: 15. The DNA for the CDR3 is TGTGCCAGCAGCTCGACAGACAGGGGTTCCCCAAAGGAAAAACTGTTTTTT. This gives the protein CASSSTDRGSPKEKLFF.

The chain employs TRBV9 and TRBJ2-5, with D maybe TRBD1 (5 bases). The germline gives CDR1 SGDLS, CDR2 YYNGEE. V was cut by 1 base and J by 4 bases, with 17 bases left in between. The CDR3 contains 16 residues. The CDR3 nucleotides read TGTGCCAGCAGCGTACATGGAAATCAGGGTTCAGAGACCCAGTACTTC. Translated: CASSVHGNQGSETQYF.

The genes are TRBV6-5 and TRBJ2-2; no reliable D call. Germline V gives CDR1 MNHEY, CDR2 SVGAGI. The CDR3 covers 12 residues. The CDR3 sequence: CATVTSAGELFF. CDR3 DNA sequence: TGTGCAACAGTTACGTCCGCCGGGGAGCTGTTTTTT.

The chain employs TRBV27 and TRBJ2-3, with 10 bases identical to TRBD2. The germline V gene has CDR1 MNHEY and CDR2 SMNVEV (reference sequence). V shed 7 bases, J shed 3 bases, and the junction held 16 bases outside the gene matches. The CDR3 consists of 18 residues. CDR3: CASTPGLAMFGQTDTQYF. CDR3 coding DNA: TGTGCCAGCACCCCGGGACTAGCGATGTTCGGGCAGACAGATACGCAGTATTTT.

The rearrangement links TRBV2 to TRBJ2-7; 10 bases match TRBD2. The CDR3 totals 17 residues. After removal of 11 bases from V and 2 bases from J, the junction contained 18 bases not matched to a gene. CDR1 and CDR2 (germline): SNHLY, FYNNEI. CDR3 loop: CALKGPLLAGNAYEQYF. DNA for the CDR3: TGTGCCCTAAAGGGTCCCCTACTAGCGGGAAACGCCTACGAGCAGTACTTC.

The rearrangement uses TRBV7-3 and TRBJ2-3; D may be TRBD2 (6 bases). The CDR3 is 13 residues long. Per germline, CDR1 SGHTA and CDR2 FQGTGA. V was clipped by 6 bases and J by 6 bases, with 13 bases between them. The CDR3 DNA is TGTGCCAGCAGTCCCGAGGGACTGGATACGCAGTATTTT. This translates into CASSPEGLDTQYF.

This sequence joins TRBV20-1 and TRBJ2-1; D call uncertain. V dropped 6 bases and J dropped 7 bases, with 10 bases sitting between them. Germline CDR1 and CDR2: DFQATT and SNEGSKA (reference sequence). The length of the CDR3 is 11 residues. CDR3 bases: TGCAGTGCCCTCAGGTGGAATGAGCAGTTCTTC. Residues: CSALRWNEQFF.

This chain connects TRBV25-1 to TRBJ1-2; 8 bases fit TRBD1. Germline V lookup: CDR1 MGHDK, CDR2 SYGVNS. Unmatched junction bases numbered 10, after V lost 0 bases and J lost 4 bases. CDR3 size: 17 residues. The CDR3 here is CASSEYYQGARAYGYTF. For the CDR3, the DNA is TGTGCCAGCAGTGAATACTACCAGGGGGCGCGGGCCTATGGCTACACCTTC.

The chain couples TRBV7-9 to TRBJ2-7, with D possibly matching TRBD2 (6 bases). The CDR3 extends over 14 amino acids. Trimming cost V 5 bases and J 5 bases, with 16 bases left between them. The germline V gene has CDR1 SEHNR and CDR2 FQNEAQ (reference sequence). This chain's CDR3 is CASSEDGSFDEQYF. The CDR3 coding sequence is TGTGCCAGCAGCGAAGACGGGAGTTTCGACGAGCAGTACTTC.

The V and J genes are TRBV19 and TRBJ2-7; 11 nucleotides agree with TRBD2. The junction had 6 bases not matched to a gene; V was cut back by 8 bases and J by 3 bases. The CDR3 runs 14 residues. The germline V gene encodes CDR1 LNHDA and CDR2 SQIVND (reference sequence). The CDR3 region has the DNA TGTGCCAGTGGGGTGGGGACTAGCGGCTACGAGCAGTACTTC. This codes for CASGVGTSGYEQYF.

The chain links TRBV6-6 to TRBJ1-1; no definite D call. With 3 bases removed from V and 3 bases from J, the gap between germline ends came to 11 bases. CDR1 and CDR2 from the germline V gene are MNHNY and SVGAGI (reference sequence). This CDR3 region has 14 residues. The CDR3 loop reads CASSYPLVDTEAFF. The CDR3 DNA sequence: TGTGCCAGCAGTTATCCACTTGTGGACACTGAAGCTTTCTTT.

V gene TRBV7-8 combines with J gene TRBJ1-1; unclear D gene. The germline V and J ends were trimmed by 3 bases and 2 bases, with 7 bases remaining between them. CDR1 and CDR2 (germline): SGHVS, FQNEAQ. The CDR3 is made up of 13 amino acids. CDR3 sequence (DNA): TGTGCCAGCAGCTTTGGAGGTAACACTGAAGCTTTCTTT. As protein: CASSFGGNTEAFF.

The chain combines TRBV12-5 with TRBJ2-1, with 8 bases matching TRBD2. CDR3 length: 17 amino acids. V lost 3 bases and J lost 6; bases outside the gene matches: 13. Germline V gene sequence: CDR1 LGHNT, CDR2 FRNRAP. The CDR3 bases are TGTGCTAGTGGTTTCTATCGGGGAGCGGGGGCCTTCAATGAGCAGTTCTTC. Protein product: CASGFYRGAGAFNEQFF.

The chain combines TRBV6-6 with TRBJ2-7; D perhaps matches TRBD1 (6 bases). V was cut by 4 bases and J by 2 bases, with 9 bases left in between. Germline CDR1 and CDR2: MNHNY and SVGAGI (reference sequence). The CDR3 is 13 residues long. The CDR3: CASSWQGPYEQYF. CDR3 in DNA: TGTGCCAGCAGTTGGCAGGGGCCCTACGAGCAGTACTTC.

The chain employs TRBV13 and TRBJ2-7; D is perhaps TRBD2 (6 bases). Per germline, CDR1 PRHDT and CDR2 FYEKMQ (reference sequence). The CDR3 has 15 residues. The V gene lost 3 bases and the J gene lost 3 bases, with 15 bases spanning the gap. CDR3 nucleotides: TGTGCCAGCAGCTTTATGTCGGGGGAGGTCTACGAGCAGTACTTC. Its protein product is CASSFMSGEVYEQYF.

The rearrangement joins TRBV5-6 to TRBJ1-2, with 7 bases that match TRBD1. Germline CDR1 reads SGHDT; CDR2 reads YYEEEE. CDR3 length: 15 amino acids. Trimming took 2 bases from V and 8 from J; bases not matched to a gene: 12. The CDR3 DNA follows: TGTGCCAGCAGCTTCGGGACAGAAGGTTTGGGCGGCTACACCTTC. Protein product: CASSFGTEGLGGYTF.

The chain recombines TRBV4-2 with TRBJ2-5; TRBD2 is a possible D gene (6 bases). Between the trimmed V and J ends, which lost 1 base and 3 bases, there was a span of 9 bases. CDR1 is LGHNA and CDR2 is YNFKEQ in the germline V gene. This CDR3 contains 14 residues. The CDR3 here is CASSQAGREETQYF. The CDR3 coding sequence is TGTGCCAGCAGCCAAGCCGGGAGAGAAGAGACCCAGTACTTC.

This rearrangement joins TRBV19 to TRBJ2-7; 14 positions agree with TRBD2. V was pared by 4 bases and J by 8 bases, with 7 bases of the junction left unmatched. The V gene's germline CDR1 is LNHDA and CDR2 SQIVND (reference sequence). The CDR3 extends over 15 amino acids. CDR3 nucleotides: TGTGCCAGTAGTACCCGACTAGCGGGAGGGCCGAAGCAGTACTTC. Translating gives CASSTRLAGGPKQYF.

CDR3 nucleotides: TGTGCCAGCAGTTTTGGGACAGTGGCCTCCTACGAGCAGTACTTC. Protein product: CASSFGTVASYEQYF. The rearrangement joins TRBV27 to TRBJ2-7; 7 bases match TRBD1. Germline V gene data show CDR1 as MNHEY and CDR2 as SMNVEV (reference sequence). This CDR3 region has 15 residues. With 3 bases clipped from V and 0 bases from J, the junction kept 5 bases outside the gene matches.

The chain couples TRBV19 to TRBJ1-1; D is undetermined. The germline V and J ends were trimmed by 4 bases and 6 bases, with 9 bases remaining between them. The length of the CDR3 is 12 residues. Germline V CDR1 and CDR2: LNHDA, SQIVND (reference sequence). DNA of the CDR3: TGTGCCAGTAGTACTGGGCCGTCTGAAGCTTTCTTT. Its protein product is CASSTGPSEAFF.

V gene TRBV5-1 combines with J gene TRBJ2-5; D perhaps matches TRBD1 (6 bases). The CDR3 extends over 15 amino acids. The germline V gene encodes CDR1 SGHRS and CDR2 YFSETQ. V was trimmed by 0 bases and J by 4 bases, leaving 13 bases between them. The chain's CDR3 is CASSLVGGGTETQYF. CDR3 nucleotide sequence: TGCGCCAGCAGCTTGGTTGGGGGCGGCACAGAGACCCAGTACTTC. The full variable domain, rest sourced from reference TRBV5-1 and TRBJ2-5, is KAGVTQTPRYLIKTRGQQVTLSCSPISGHRSVSWYQQTPGQGLQFLFEYFSETQRNKGNFPGRFSGRQFSNSRSEMNVSTLELGDSALYLCASSLVGGGTETQYFGPGTRLLVL.

This chain uses TRBV9 with TRBJ2-2; no definite D call. Germline loops: CDR1 SGDLS, CDR2 YYNGEE. Trimming removed 3 bases from V and 5 bases from J, with 5 bases in between. The CDR3 runs 12 residues. The CDR3 region has the DNA TGTGCCAGCAGCGCTATAACCGGGGAGCTGTTTTTT. Translated, it gives CASSAITGELFF.

The CDR3 spells CASSFAGAALGYTF. CDR3 bases: TGTGCCAGCAGCTTCGCTGGGGCGGCCCTTGGCTACACCTTC. V usage is TRBV13 and J usage is TRBJ1-2, with D perhaps TRBD1 (5 bases). Between the trimmed V and J ends, which lost 3 bases and 7 bases, there was a span of 15 bases. This CDR3 has 14 amino acids. Germline CDR1 PRHDT, CDR2 FYEKMQ (reference sequence). Full variable domain (rest looked up from reference TRBV13 and TRBJ1-2): AAGVIQSPRHLIKEKRETATLKCYPIPRHDTVYWYQQGPGQDPQFLISFYEKMQSDKGSIPDRFSAQQFSDYHSELNMSSLELGDSALYFCASSFAGAALGYTFGSGTRLTVV.

The sample holds one count of this clone. This rearrangement joins TRBV11-2 to TRBJ2-5; tentatively, D is TRBD1 (6 bases). This CDR3 comprises 13 residues. CDR1 is SGHAT, CDR2 FQNNGV, per germline. Trimming cost V 3 bases and J 1 base, with 6 bases left between them. For the CDR3, the DNA is TGTGCCAGCAGCTTCAGGGGCCAAGAGACCCAGTACTTC. Residues: CASSFRGQETQYF.

The chain couples TRBV21-1 to TRBJ2-2; the DNA was not used to check the table's D call, TRBD1. TRBV21-1 has pseudogene status. CDR3 length: 12 residues. CDR3 DNA sequence: TGTGCCCCCCAGGTGATCCGGAATTGGCTGTTTTTT. Translated: CAPQVIRNWLFF.

The J gene is TRBJ1-2, the V gene TRBV2; 8 nucleotides match TRBD1. V shed 5 bases and J 4 bases; nucleotides not matched to a gene: 9. The CDR3 sequence is 15 residues long. Germline CDR1 SNHLY, CDR2 FYNNEI. Here the CDR3 reads CASSLILGQGYGYTF. The CDR3 coding sequence is TGTGCCAGCAGTCTTATCCTCGGACAGGGCTATGGCTACACCTTC.

The chain links TRBV5-3 to TRBJ1-2, with a tentative D call TRBD1 (5 bases). TRBV5-3 is given ORF status, its function remaining uncertain. Between the trimmed V and J ends, which lost 3 bases and 3 bases, there was a span of 15 bases. This CDR3 comprises 15 residues. CDR3 DNA: TGTGCCAGAAGCTCGAACAGGCACTTAGACTATGGCTACACCTTC. As protein: CARSSNRHLDYGYTF.

The chain is built from TRBV27 and TRBJ2-3, with D possibly matching TRBD2 (6 bases). The CDR3 is 16 residues long. Germline V gene data show CDR1 as MNHEY and CDR2 as SMNVEV (reference sequence). V dropped 0 bases and J dropped 2 bases, with 12 bases sitting between them. The CDR3 region has the DNA TGTGCCAGCAGTTTATCTAGCGGCTTATTCACAGATACGCAGTATTTT. It codes for CASSLSSGLFTDTQYF.

CDR3 residues: CASSLVGSSYEQYF. As DNA, the CDR3 is TGTGCCAGCAGCTTAGTAGGGAGCTCCTACGAGCAGTACTTC. V usage is TRBV11-2 and J usage is TRBJ2-7, with D possibly TRBD2 on 5 matching bases. From germline, CDR1 is SGHAT and CDR2 FQNNGV. This CDR3 has 14 amino acids. V lost 1 base and J 0 bases, leaving 7 bases between the germline ends.

The chain uses TRBV7-8 and TRBJ1-2, with TRBD1 identical over 7 bases. With 3 bases clipped from V and 4 bases from J, the junction kept 8 bases outside the gene matches. The CDR3 contains 15 residues. The germline gives CDR1 SGHVS, CDR2 FQNEAQ. The CDR3 nucleotides are TGTGCCAGCAGCTTCCGGACAGGCCCCGGCTATGGCTACACCTTC. Translation: CASSFRTGPGYGYTF.

The rearrangement uses TRBV6-5 and TRBJ2-5; TRBD2 might be the D (6 bases). V lost 6 bases and J lost 4, with 12 bases in between. Germline assignment: CDR1 MNHEY and CDR2 SVGAGI. This CDR3 is built from 13 residues. This chain's CDR3 is CASSGSERETQYF. The CDR3 DNA is TGTGCCAGCAGCGGGAGTGAGAGAGAGACCCAGTACTTC.